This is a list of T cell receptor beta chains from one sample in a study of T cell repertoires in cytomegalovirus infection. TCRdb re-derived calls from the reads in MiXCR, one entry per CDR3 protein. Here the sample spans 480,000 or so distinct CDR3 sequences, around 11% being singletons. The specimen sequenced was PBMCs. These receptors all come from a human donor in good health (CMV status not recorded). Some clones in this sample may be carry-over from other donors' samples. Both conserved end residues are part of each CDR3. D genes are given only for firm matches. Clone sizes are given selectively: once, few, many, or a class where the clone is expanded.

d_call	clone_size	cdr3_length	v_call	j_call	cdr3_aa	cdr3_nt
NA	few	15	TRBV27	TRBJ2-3	CASSGLSSSTDTQYF	TGTGCCAGCAGCGGACTATCATCTAGCACAGATACGCAGTATTTT
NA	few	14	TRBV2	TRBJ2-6	CASSAGAGANVLTF	TGTGCCAGCAGTGCAGGAGCTGGGGCCAACGTCCTGACTTTC
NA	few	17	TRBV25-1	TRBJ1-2	CASSAISRPPDYYGYTF	TGTGCCAGCAGTGCGATTAGCAGACCCCCGGACTATTATGGCTACACCTTC
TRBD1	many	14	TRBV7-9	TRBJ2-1	CASNPTGEANEQFF	TGTGCCAGCAATCCCACAGGGGAAGCCAATGAGCAGTTCTTC
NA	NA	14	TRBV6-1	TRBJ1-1	CASSPQGIHTEAFF	TGTGCCAGCAGCCCTCAGGGTATTCACACTGAAGCTTTCTTT
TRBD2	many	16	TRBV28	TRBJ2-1	CASSLSSSSGRDEQFF	TGTGCCAGCAGTTTAAGTAGTTCTAGCGGGAGGGATGAGCAGTTCTTC
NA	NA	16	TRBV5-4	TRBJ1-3	CASSLPDGSSGNTIYF	TGTGCCAGCAGCTTGCCGGACGGGAGCTCTGGAAACACCATATATTTT
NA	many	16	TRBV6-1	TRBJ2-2	CASSGGGTVSTGELFF	TGTGCCAGCAGTGGGGGGGGGACAGTAAGCACCGGGGAGCTGTTTTTT
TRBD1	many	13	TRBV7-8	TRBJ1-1	CASSWTGNPEAFF	TGTGCCAGCAGCTGGACAGGGAACCCTGAAGCTTTCTTT
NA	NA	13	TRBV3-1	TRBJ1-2	CASSQEGQYGYTF	TGTGCCAGCAGCCAAGAAGGACAGTATGGCTACACCTTC
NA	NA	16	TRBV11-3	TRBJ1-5	CASSLERGCSNQPQHF	TGTGCCAGCAGCTTAGAGAGGGGGTGTAGCAATCAGCCCCAGCATTTT